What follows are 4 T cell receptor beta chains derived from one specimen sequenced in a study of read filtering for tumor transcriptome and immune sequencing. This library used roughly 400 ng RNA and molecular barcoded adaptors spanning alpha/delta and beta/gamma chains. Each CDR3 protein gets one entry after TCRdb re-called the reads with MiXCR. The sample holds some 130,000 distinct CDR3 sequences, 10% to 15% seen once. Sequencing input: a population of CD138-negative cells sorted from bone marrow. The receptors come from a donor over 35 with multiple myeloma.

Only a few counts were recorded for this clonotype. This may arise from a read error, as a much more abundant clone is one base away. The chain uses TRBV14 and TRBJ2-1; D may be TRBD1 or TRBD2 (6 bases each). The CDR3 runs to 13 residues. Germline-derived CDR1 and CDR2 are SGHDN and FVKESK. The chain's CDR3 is CASSLGGHFERFF. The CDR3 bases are TGTGCCAGCAGCCTGGGGGGACATTTTGAGCGGTTCTTC.

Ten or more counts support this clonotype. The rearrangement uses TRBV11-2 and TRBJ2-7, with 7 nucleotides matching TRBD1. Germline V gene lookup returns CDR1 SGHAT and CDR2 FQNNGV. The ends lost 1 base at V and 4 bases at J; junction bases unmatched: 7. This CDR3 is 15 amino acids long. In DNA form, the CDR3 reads TGTGCCAGCAGCTTAGGCCGGGACAGCCGATACGAGCAGTACTTC. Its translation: CASSLGRDSRYEQYF.

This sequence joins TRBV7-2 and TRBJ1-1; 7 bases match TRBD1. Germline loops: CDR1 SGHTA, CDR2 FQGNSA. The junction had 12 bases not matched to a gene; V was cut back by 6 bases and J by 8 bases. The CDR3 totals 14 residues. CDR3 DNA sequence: TGTGCCAGCAGATACACAGGGGTGAGCACGGAAGCTTTCTTT. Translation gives CASRYTGVSTEAFF. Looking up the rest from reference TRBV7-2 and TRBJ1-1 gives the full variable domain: GAGVSQSPSNKVTEKGKDVELRCDPISGHTALYWYRQSLGQGLEFLIYFQGNSAPDKSGLPSDRFSAERTGGSVSTLTIQRTQQEDSAVYLCASRYTGVSTEAFFGQGTRLTVV.

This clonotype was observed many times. In DNA, the CDR3 is TGTGCCAGCAGCGGGGACTCTTGGTATGGCTACACCTTC. This encodes CASSGDSWYGYTF. The chain uses TRBV5-4 and TRBJ1-2; weak D call: TRBD1 (5 bases). Germline V lookup: CDR1 SGHNT, CDR2 YYREEE (reference sequence). V was clipped by 4 bases and J by 5 bases, with 12 bases between them. The CDR3 consists of 13 residues.